This T cell receptor (beta chain) was observed in a study of T cells in Graves' hyperthyroidism and ophthalmopathy (dated by TCRdb to 2018 to 2020). About the investigation overall: A discovery cohort of around 98 patients, about 40 with Graves' ophthalmopathy and under 60 with stable Graves' hyperthyroidism, was used to find distinguishing TCR V-J signatures. Prospective prediction of ophthalmopathy was tested in an independent validation cohort of 18 to 20 hyperthyroidism patients and approximately 17 patients who later progressed to ophthalmopathy. The roughly 100 discovery patients were randomly divided into training and test sets at a 7:3 ratio. In about 6 Graves' hyperthyroidism patients, the study also compared T-cell repertoires from thyroid tissue with T-cell repertoires from blood. Once sampling was done, hyperthyroidism patients were given methimazole at a starting dose of 30 mg daily, whereas ophthalmopathy patients were given high-dose intravenous methylprednisolone. According to the paper, TCR Vbeta CDR3 sequencing was carried out on 135 peripheral blood samples, which came from more than 40 ophthalmopathy, 80 or so hyperthyroidism and approximately 17 progressor patients.

This clonotype has ten or more counts. This receptor's antigen is unknown. The sample holds no much larger clone one base away, and base qualities are not on file. Overall results and qualifications from the work: In validation, the model predicted progression to ophthalmopathy a median of about 6.5 months before onset, with 70% to 71% sensitivity and roughly 79% specificity. Blood samples also contained most of the expanded thyroid clonotypes (frequency above 0.001), which suggests that blood repertoires may reflect thyroid immune responses. Ophthalmopathy was separated from stable hyperthyroidism by a 13 V-J signature model, with over 85% sensitivity and 81% to 82% specificity obtained in cross-validation and 80%/75% obtained in testing. Sample size was not statistically predetermined, and blinding of investigators to group allocation was not performed.

Any patient with an uncontrolled infection, another autoimmune disease, pregnancy or lactation was excluded. Clinical symptoms, serum thyroxine and TRAb, thyroid ultrasound, and orbital computed tomography formed the basis for the diagnoses. Trizol reagent was used to extract total RNA, and RNA quality was then checked on an Agilent 2100 Bioanalyzer. Taken from the germline V gene, the CDR1 and CDR2 loops are SGHRS and YFSETQ. V loses 5 bases, J loses 2 bases, and the germline ends lie 16 bases apart. The CDR3, cysteine through phenylalanine, is 15 amino acids long. Left in the record is the CDR3 DNA by itself, 45 bases read in frame from the first base. TCR beta CDR3 regions were amplified from RNA transcripts. The first round of RT-PCR for the TCR CDR3 was performed with the HTBI primer set and the Qiagen OneStep RT-PCR kit. A second multiplex PCR round built the libraries, followed by size selection and purification. Libraries were sequenced paired-end with 100 bp reads on an Illumina HiSeq2000. The original methods were these. Raw data were processed with SOAPnuke, discarding reads with adapters, uncalled bases, mean Phred below 15, or no exact constant-primer or identifier match. COPE v1.2.5 was used to merge the high-quality paired reads, and each unique nucleotide sequence was defined as a clonotype. Clonotypes were aligned to IMGT TRBV, TRBD and TRBJ reference segments using MiTCR v1.1. Only V-J combinations with frequency above 0.0001, covering about 99% of repertoires, were analysed. A TCS score was defined as the ratio of F50 (clonal expansion) to E x V (chaos), with BLOSUM62-based TCRdist applied between CDR3 peptides within each V-J. Welch's t-statistics and random forest reduced some 510 V-J features to about 12, which were used in a naive Bayes classifier (R e1071). The similarity between thyroid and blood repertoires was quantified using the Morisita-Horn index. TCRdb passed the public sequencing reads through fastp at Q25 and MiXCR, retaining productive beta sequences. Merged by CDR3 protein, the rows form single entries marked with the most common genes and DNA. The V and J calls come from TCRdb's annotation, not from the publication. A total of about 570,000 distinct CDR3 sequences appear in this sample, 46% of them only once. Of the sample, 15% to 20% is held by the ten largest clones.

The sequence joins TRBV5-1 to TRBJ2-5; TRBD1 is a possible D gene, resting on 5 matching bases. Sequencing used peripheral blood or thyroid tissue (not recorded which). The receptor comes from an adult woman with Graves' disease, either hyperthyroidism or ophthalmopathy (not recorded which). The CDR3 reads as follows: CASRQAGFAQETQYF. DNA sequence: TGCGCCAGCAGACAAGCAGGGTTTGCGCAAGAGACCCAGTACTTC. Here the CDR3 is joined to the reference TRBV5-1 and TRBJ2-5 genes, and the full variable domain is: KAGVTQTPRYLIKTRGQQVTLSCSPISGHRSVSWYQQTPGQGLQFLFEYFSETQRNKGNFPGRFSGRQFSNSRSEMNVSTLELGDSALYLCASRQAGFAQETQYFGPGTRLLVL.